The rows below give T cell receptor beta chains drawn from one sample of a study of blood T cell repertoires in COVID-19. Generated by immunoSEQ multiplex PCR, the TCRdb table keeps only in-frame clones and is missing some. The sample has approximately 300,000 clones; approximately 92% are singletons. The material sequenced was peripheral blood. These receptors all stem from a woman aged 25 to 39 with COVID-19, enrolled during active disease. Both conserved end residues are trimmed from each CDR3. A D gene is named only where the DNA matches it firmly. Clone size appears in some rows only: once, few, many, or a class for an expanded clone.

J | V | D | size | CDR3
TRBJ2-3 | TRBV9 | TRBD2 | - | ASSEGGLPAGAQY
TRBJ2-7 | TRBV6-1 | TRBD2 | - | ASSEGVAGSYEQY
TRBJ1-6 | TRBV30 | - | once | AWSAGNNSPLH
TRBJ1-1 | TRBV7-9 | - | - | ASSPRGEAKLGNTEAF
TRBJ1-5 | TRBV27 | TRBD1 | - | ASRLAGTGSNQPQH
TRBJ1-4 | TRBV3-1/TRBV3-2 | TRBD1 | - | ASSHGQVTVGEKLF
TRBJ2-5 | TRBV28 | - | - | ASSSGWETQY
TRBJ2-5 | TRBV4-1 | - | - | ASSLVHGRQQQETQY
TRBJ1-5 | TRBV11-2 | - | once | ASSFGTNQPQH
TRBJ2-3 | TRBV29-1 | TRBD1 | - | SGIGQGSTDTQY
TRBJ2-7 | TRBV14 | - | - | ASRRSASSYEQY
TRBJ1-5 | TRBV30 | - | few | AWSSGTNQPQH
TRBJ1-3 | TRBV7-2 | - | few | ASSLGQLAGNTIY
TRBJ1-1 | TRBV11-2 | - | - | ASSLDGPGAAF
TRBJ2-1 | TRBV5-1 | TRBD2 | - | ASSPIAGRGEF
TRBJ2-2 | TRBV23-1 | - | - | ASSPQVPGRGGELF
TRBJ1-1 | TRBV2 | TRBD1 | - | ASSAGQGPWNTEAF
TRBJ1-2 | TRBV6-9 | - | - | ASRWGHGYT
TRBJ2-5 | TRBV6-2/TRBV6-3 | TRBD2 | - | ASSRGLAGGPGETQY
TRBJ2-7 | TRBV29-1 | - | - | SVEITGYYEQY
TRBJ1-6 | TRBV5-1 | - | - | ASSLAGRGSPLH
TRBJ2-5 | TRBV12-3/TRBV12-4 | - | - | ASSLKETQY
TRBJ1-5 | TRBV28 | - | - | ASTSAGFRGTQPQH
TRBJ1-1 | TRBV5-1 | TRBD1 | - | ASRPLGQVNTEAF
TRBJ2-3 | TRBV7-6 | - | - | ASSSVDTQY
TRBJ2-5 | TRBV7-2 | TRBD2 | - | ASSHRTSGRVETQY
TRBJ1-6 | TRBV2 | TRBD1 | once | ASLGTGGSPLH
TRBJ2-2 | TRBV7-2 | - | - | ASNRDPATGELF
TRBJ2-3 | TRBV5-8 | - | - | ASSLRIGGYTDTQY
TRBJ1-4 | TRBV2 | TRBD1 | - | ASKGGTGGEKLF
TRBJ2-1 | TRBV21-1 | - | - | ASSTRGGLAGTYEQF
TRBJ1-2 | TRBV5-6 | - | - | ASSTRGSAYGYT
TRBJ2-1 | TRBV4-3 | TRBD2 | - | ASSQEWRGYNEQF
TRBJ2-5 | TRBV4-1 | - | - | ASSQWGLETQY
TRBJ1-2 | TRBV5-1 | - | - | ASSFGAATNYGYT
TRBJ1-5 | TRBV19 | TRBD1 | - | ASAHGQGAFQPQH
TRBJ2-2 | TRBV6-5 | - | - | ASRARTNTGELF
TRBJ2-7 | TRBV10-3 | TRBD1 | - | ATRDRGPYEQY
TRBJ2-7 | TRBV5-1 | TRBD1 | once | ASGQGQLSYEQY
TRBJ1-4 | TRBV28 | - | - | ASRRTTGKNEKLF
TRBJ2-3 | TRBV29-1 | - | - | SVGTGFLGDTQY